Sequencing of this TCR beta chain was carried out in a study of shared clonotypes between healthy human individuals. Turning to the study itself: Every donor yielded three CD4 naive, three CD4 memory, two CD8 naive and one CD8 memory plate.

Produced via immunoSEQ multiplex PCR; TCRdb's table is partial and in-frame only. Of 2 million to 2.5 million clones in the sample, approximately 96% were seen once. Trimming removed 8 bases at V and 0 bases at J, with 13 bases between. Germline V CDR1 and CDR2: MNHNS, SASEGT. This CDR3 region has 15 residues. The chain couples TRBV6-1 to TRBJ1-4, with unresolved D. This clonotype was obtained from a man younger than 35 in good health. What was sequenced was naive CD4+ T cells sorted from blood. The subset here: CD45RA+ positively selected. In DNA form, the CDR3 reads TGTGCCAGCCGCGCCCGCAGCGCAACTAATGAAAAACTGTTTTTT. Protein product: CASRARSATNEKLFF.